This passage covers 5 T cell receptor beta chains from one sample sequenced in a study of blood T cell repertoires in COVID-19. Data came from immunoSEQ multiplex PCR; TCRdb stores just in-frame clones and leaves some out. The table shows more than 85,000 clones, with 75% to 85% occurring only once. Sequenced input: peripheral blood. The receptors derive from a woman of 80 years or more with active or convalescent COVID-19.

The chain has TRBV28 and TRBJ2-1, with TRBD2 matching over 10 bases. Germline CDR1 MDHEN, CDR2 SYDVKM. CDR3 length equals 15 residues. V dropped 6 bases and J dropped 3; count of bases not matched to a gene: 5. The CDR3 region has the DNA TGTGCCAGCAGACCCCTAGCGGGGGTCTACAATGAGCAGTTCTTC. Its translation is CASRPLAGVYNEQFF.

This clone was detected only once. The chain uses TRBV5-4 and TRBJ2-4; D is unresolved. V lost 1 base and J lost 0, with 11 bases in between. The germline V gene encodes CDR1 SGHNT and CDR2 YYREEE (reference sequence). This CDR3 has 16 residues. CDR3: CASSLSGGLAKNIQYF. CDR3 DNA sequence: TGTGCCAGCAGCTTGTCTGGCGGCCTAGCCAAAAACATTCAGTACTTC.

The chain couples TRBV29-1 to TRBJ2-5; no clear D. The ends were cut back, 7 bases at V and 2 bases at J, with 5 bases in the middle. The CDR3 has 10 residues. The germline gives CDR1 SQVTM, CDR2 ANQGSEA. The chain's CDR3 is CSGVQETQYF. The CDR3 DNA follows: TGCAGCGGAGTACAAGAGACCCAGTACTTC.

The V and J genes are TRBV19 and TRBJ2-7; 9 bases fit TRBD2. After removal of 5 bases from V and 6 bases from J, the junction contained 14 bases not matched to a gene. CDR3 length equals 16 residues. CDR1 and CDR2 (germline): LNHDA, SQIVND (reference sequence). The CDR3 coding sequence is TGTGCCAGTAGTCCGGCAGGCGGGAGGGCCCTCGGCGAGCAGTACTTC. It encodes CASSPAGGRALGEQYF.

The V gene is TRBV7-9, the J gene TRBJ2-3; the D is unclear. V was trimmed by 1 base and J by 4 bases, leaving 9 bases between them. Germline V lookup: CDR1 SEHNR, CDR2 FQNEAQ (reference sequence). The CDR3 extends over 14 amino acids. CDR3 residues: CASSLGLGADTQYF. DNA for the CDR3: TGTGCCAGCAGCTTAGGGCTAGGTGCAGATACGCAGTATTTT.